This TCR beta chain comes out of a study of shared clonotypes between healthy human individuals (TCRdb year 2020). In terms of the full investigation: Three men and a couple of women, aged 18 to 49 years, made up the cohort. Per donor, three plates each were used for CD4 naive and CD4 memory, two for CD8 naive, and one for CD8 memory. To estimate repertoire size and how much clonotype sharing occurs between individuals, the study deeply sequenced the blood TCR repertoires of 5 or 6 healthy adults. To increase sequencing depth and limit assay-specific biases, TCR repertoire library preparation and sequencing were carried out by different laboratories using diverse techniques. Between about 0.9 and 10 billion PBMCs per donor were obtained by leukapheresis.

The donors were healthy, HIV-negative adults with no recently reported acute infections or vaccinations. Every donor was a Caucasian adult residing in Nashville, Tennessee, USA. CD4+ T cells were enriched through magnetic negative selection, after which naive cells were positively selected on CD45RA and the remaining negative fraction served as the memory subset. After blood collection by leukapheresis, PBMCs were isolated using Ficoll-Histopaque density gradient centrifugation and then cryopreserved in the vapor phase of liquid nitrogen. Analytical flow cytometry was used to check the purity and quantity of each magnetically sorted T cell population. Genomic DNA was isolated from each sorted fraction and quantified by UV absorbance on a Nanodrop 2000c. This clone was seen at least ten times. Its antigen target is currently unknown. No much larger clonotype is one base removed from it; base qualities were not supplied.

Using the deep immunoSEQ assay, multiplex PCR amplified TCR CDR3 regions from genomic DNA. Extracted genomic DNA from each cell subset was distributed evenly across all wells of several immunoSEQ 96-well plates, and each plate was treated as a replicate. For sorted subsets, roughly 200 ng genomic DNA, equal to tens of thousands of T cell genomes, was loaded into each replicate PCR. Purified libraries were quantified with a Qubit 3.0 fluorometer, sized on a Bioanalyzer 2100, and re-quantified with the KAPA Library Quantification kit. A separate single-read 150-cycle Illumina NextSeq 550 flow cell was used to sequence each immunoSEQ 96-well plate. As for the authors' bioinformatics: Because the immunoSEQ output held only junctional sequences and lacked quality scores, the filtering could not match the filtering applied to full-length reads. Sequences were annotated with PyIR, a Python wrapper for IgBLAST v1.9, and V/J genes and CDR3 were assigned using IMGT germline references. Reads with weak V/J assignments (E-value above 1e-6), missing CDR3, stop codons, out-of-frame junctions, or ambiguous translated residues were removed. V3J clonotypes were defined as sequences sharing the same inferred V gene, J gene, and CDR3 amino acid sequence. Percentage overlap between repertoires was calculated by dividing the number of shared unique clonotypes by the size of the smaller repertoire. Richness of each repertoire was evaluated using RTK rarefaction, the Chao1 estimator, and Recon v2.1 estimates of unobserved clonotypes. Generation probabilities for all TCRbeta clonotypes obtained by the gDNA method from a handful of donors were computed using OLGA. Held by TCRdb, this immuneACCESS table contains in-frame sequences only and omits some clones. Under half of the omission traces to an unresolved V gene where checked; the cause of the rest is unknown. That table is the source of V, J and clone size, and D and trimming were worked out from the DNA. The sample profile shows approximately 740,000 clones; less than 85% of them were found once. The top ten hold 1.5% to 2% of the sample.

The paper's findings and limits, for the study overall: Only blood was sampled, and tissue TCR repertoires likely differ from those in blood. Because the study included only a small number of donors, the genetic and exposure-history diversity represented was limited. Clonotypes shared by all four sorted-subset donors showed higher generation probabilities than non-shared clonotypes. Naive subsets generally had larger estimated clonotype richness than memory subsets. Across a handful of donors, roughly 5.1% of naive CD4, roughly 3.8% of naive CD8, around 2.5% of memory CD4, and about 0.4% of memory CD8 clonotypes were shared. Incomplete sequencing was indicated by rarefaction of sorted-subset datasets, despite the large sequencing depth. Pairwise subsampling indicated that sequencing depth was expected to affect the degree of clonotype sharing among donors.

V and J are trimmed by 6 bases and 7 bases, and the gene matches miss 6 bases of the junction. CDR1 and CDR2 were assigned from the germline V gene (reference sequence) as MNHNY and SVGAGI. Spanning cysteine to phenylalanine, the CDR3 consists of 13 amino acids. This entry keeps only the CDR3 DNA: 39 bases, framed from base 1. The material sequenced was memory CD4+ T cells sorted from blood. In light of the paper, this sample's cell subset or site label describes: CD45RA-negative fraction. The sequence was obtained from a woman aged 25 to 39 in good health. Recombination joined TRBV6-6 with TRBJ1-2; TRBD1 fits 9 bases in the junction. The base sequence is TGTGCCAGCAGCTGGACAGGGGAGGGTGGCTACACCTTC. This yields the protein CASSWTGEGGYTF.